The 30 T cell receptor beta chains below all came from one sample that was sequenced in a study of Graves' ophthalmopathy and Graves' hyperthyroidism. RNA transcripts yielded amplified TCR beta CDR3 regions. A first-round RT-PCR used HTBI primers, followed by a second-round multiplex PCR. TCRdb recomputed calls from the multiplex PCR reads with MiXCR, one row per CDR3 protein. In the table there are approximately 540,000 distinct CDR3 sequences, about 35% of which are singletons. Material for sequencing was peripheral blood or thyroid tissue (not recorded which). The receptors here all came from an adult man with Graves' hyperthyroidism.

CDR3 sequence reads: CASSHPGTGVLGYTF. CDR3 DNA: TGCGCCAGCAGCCACCCCGGGACAGGGGTCCTCGGCTACACCTTC. This chain connects TRBV4-1 to TRBJ1-2; 10 bases match TRBD1. Germline CDR1 MGHRA, CDR2 YSYEKL. CDR3 length equals 15 residues. Trimming took 3 bases from V and 8 from J; bases not matched to a gene: 9.

This clonotype turned up a few times. The gene calls are TRBV7-9 and TRBJ1-6; tentatively, D is TRBD1 (6 bases). This CDR3 contains 15 residues. Trimming removed 3 bases from V and 4 bases from J, with 10 bases in between. Germline loops: CDR1 SEHNR, CDR2 FQNEAQ (reference sequence). The CDR3 nucleotides are TGTGCCAGCAGCTTGGACAGTAATTATAATTCACCCCTCCACTTT. Protein sequence: CASSLDSNYNSPLHF.

This clonotype was detected once. A junction end diverges from the germline sequence, so it may reflect a read error. CDR3 sequence reads: CAGSPGTSGALFQETQYF. The CDR3, as DNA: TGTGCCGGCAGCCCCGGGACTAGCGGGGCCTTATTCCAAGAGACCCAGTACTTC. The rearrangement links TRBV7-6 to TRBJ2-5; 13 bases fit TRBD2. The CDR3 loop spans 18 amino acids. Germline V lookup: CDR1 SGHVS, CDR2 FNYEAQ.

On this clonotype itself: Possible read error: a much larger clone is one base away. No conserved phenylalanine or tryptophan ends this CDR3, so it is likely a read error. This chain joins TRBV6-5 and TRBJ2-7; the D gene is possibly TRBD1 (6 bases). The V gene lost 2 bases and the J gene lost 1 base, with 12 bases spanning the gap. CDR1 and CDR2 (germline): MNHEY, SVGAGI. This CDR3 comprises 15 residues. The CDR3 here is CASSYGPQGSYEQYL. The CDR3 DNA reads as TGTGCCAGCAGTTACGGTCCCCAGGGGTCCTACGAGCAGTACCTC.

Concerning this clonotype itself: With a much larger clone just one base away, this may be a read error. Since the CDR3 does not end with the conserved phenylalanine or tryptophan, this likely comes from a read error. The gene calls are TRBV5-1 and TRBJ1-1, with 8 positions matching TRBD1. Germline CDR1 is SGHRS and CDR2 is YFSETQ. The V and J ends lost 7 bases and 4 bases, in that order; junction bases with no gene match: 6. The CDR3 covers 13 residues. This CDR3 reads CASDRGKGTEAFL. DNA of the CDR3: TGCGCCAGCGACAGGGGAAAGGGCACTGAAGCTTTCCTT.

This clonotype came up many times. The chain is built from TRBV7-9 and TRBJ2-5; 7 bases agree with TRBD2. This CDR3 is 13 amino acids long. V shed 5 bases, J shed 4 bases, and the junction held 4 bases outside the gene matches. The germline gives CDR1 SEHNR, CDR2 FQNEAQ (reference sequence). The CDR3 DNA follows: TGTGCCAGCAGCAGACTAGCCCGAGAGACCCAGTACTTC. This gives the protein CASSRLARETQYF.

This clonotype was seen more than once but under ten times. V is TRBV12-3 or TRBV12-4 and J is TRBJ1-1; tentative D call: TRBD1 (6 bases). The ends were cut back, 8 bases at V and 4 bases at J, with 23 bases in the middle. The CDR3 consists of 16 residues. This chain's CDR3 is CASSPERGGVGTEAFF. The CDR3 DNA sequence: TGTGCCAGCTCACCAGAGCGGGGGGGCGTTGGCACTGAAGCTTTCTTT.

The chain employs TRBV7-2 and TRBJ2-5, with 7 positions matching TRBD2. The CDR3 has 13 residues. Germline CDR1 reads SGHTA; CDR2 reads FQGNSA. V lost 5 bases, J lost 6 bases, and 6 bases stayed unmatched. CDR3 loop: CASSPGLEQTQYF. In DNA, the CDR3 is TGTGCCAGCAGCCCCGGACTAGAGCAGACCCAGTACTTC.

Concerning this clonotype itself: Relative to the germline gene, one junction end is altered; a read error may explain this. The rearrangement uses TRBV27 and TRBJ2-5; no reliable D call. CDR1 and CDR2 (germline): MNHEY, SMNVEV (reference sequence). This CDR3 has 14 residues. DNA for the CDR3: TGTGCCAGCAGTTTATCTCGCTTCCAAGAGACCCGGTACTTC. It is translated as CASSLSRFQETRYF.

This clonotype was counted between two and nine times. The chain employs TRBV29-1 and TRBJ2-2; 9 bases map to TRBD2. V shed 4 bases and J 5 bases; nucleotides not matched to a gene: 8. From germline, CDR1 is SQVTM and CDR2 ANQGSEA. This CDR3 is 15 amino acids long. The CDR3 here is CSVVLAGVGTGELFF. CDR3 sequence (DNA): TGCAGCGTTGTGTTAGCGGGAGTTGGTACCGGGGAGCTGTTTTTT.

This clonotype was seen at least ten times. V usage is TRBV7-8 and J usage is TRBJ1-1; D is unresolved. V was cut by 5 bases and J by 0 bases, with 13 bases left in between. Germline V gives CDR1 SGHVS, CDR2 FQNEAQ. The CDR3 sequence is 15 residues long. The CDR3 loop is CASSPPRGLNTEAFF. DNA of the CDR3: TGTGCCAGCAGCCCCCCCCGCGGGTTGAACACTGAAGCTTTCTTT.

This clonotype was found many times. The chain has TRBV6-5 and TRBJ1-2; 7 bases fit TRBD1. J was trimmed by 7 bases and V by 6 bases; bases with no gene match: 11. CDR3 length: 14 residues. Germline values: CDR1 MNHEY, CDR2 SVGAGI. The CDR3 sequence: CASRGTGAGAGYTF. DNA of the CDR3: TGTGCCAGCAGGGGCACAGGGGCTGGGGCTGGCTACACCTTC.

This clonotype has more than one count but fewer than ten. The junction shows a germline mismatch at one end, possibly a read error. V is TRBV10-3 and J is TRBJ1-1; D unresolved. Germline-derived CDR1 and CDR2 are ENHRY and SYGVKD. The CDR3 has 13 residues. The DNA of the CDR3 is TGTGCCAGCAGTTTATACACCCACACTGAAGCTTTCTTT. It translates to CASSLYTHTEAFF.

Concerning this clonotype itself: Being one base from a much bigger clone, this may be a read error. The chain is built from TRBV7-3 and TRBJ1-1; tentative D call: TRBD1 (5 bases). Germline V gene data show CDR1 as SGHTA and CDR2 as FQGTGA. The CDR3 sequence is 15 residues long. The CDR3 loop reads CASSLKGPGYAEASF. CDR3 nucleotide sequence: TGTGCCAGCAGCTTAAAGGGGCCAGGGTATGCTGAAGCTTCCTTT. The variable domain in full, completed from reference TRBV7-3 and TRBJ1-1, reads GAGVSQTPSNKVTEKGKYVELRCDPISGHTALYWYRQSLGQGPEFLIYFQGTGAADDSGLPNDRFFAVRPEGSVSTLKIQRTERGDSAVYLCASSLKGPGYAEASFGQGTRLTVV.

The sample holds a few counts of this clonotype. The chain recombines TRBV7-9 with TRBJ1-1, with TRBD1 matching over 8 bases. Trimming at V came to 5 bases and at J to 0 bases, leaving 8 bases not matched to a gene. The germline V gene encodes CDR1 SEHNR and CDR2 FQNEAQ (reference sequence). This CDR3 has 16 amino acids. Here the CDR3 DNA reads TGTGCCAGCAGCCCGAACAGGGGGGCGATGAACACTGAAGCTTTCTTT. Residues: CASSPNRGAMNTEAFF.

This clonotype was detected a few times. The V gene is TRBV2, the J gene TRBJ2-1; D may be TRBD1 or TRBD2 (5 bases each). Germline V CDR1 and CDR2: SNHLY, FYNNEI. The CDR3 is 14 amino acids. Trimming left V 6 bases short and J 3 bases short, with 12 bases between. The CDR3 sequence: CASRTGTDYNEQFF. DNA of the CDR3: TGTGCCAGCAGAACCGGGACCGACTACAATGAGCAGTTCTTC.

At least ten counts were recorded for this clonotype. CDR3 nucleotides: TGCAGCGTTGAAAACCTGGACCAGGGGGATCGTAGTAATGAAAAACTGTTTTTT. It codes for CSVENLDQGDRSNEKLFF. The chain has TRBV29-1 and TRBJ1-4; 7 bases are shared with TRBD1. V was clipped by 2 bases and J by 4 bases; unmatched bases: 16. The CDR3 totals 18 residues. Germline V gives CDR1 SQVTM, CDR2 ANQGSEA.

The sample holds many counts of this clonotype. J is TRBJ1-5 and V is TRBV6-5, with D perhaps TRBD1 (5 bases). Per germline, CDR1 MNHEY and CDR2 SVGAGI. Trimming took off 5 bases at V and 3 bases at J, with 11 bases between the two ends. The CDR3 is 14 amino acids. CDR3: CASSDPGNNQPQHF. The DNA for the CDR3 is TGTGCCAGCAGTGATCCAGGGAACAATCAGCCCCAGCATTTT.

The CDR3 region is CASNEQGAYNSPLHF. Written as DNA, the CDR3 is TGTGCCAGCAATGAGCAAGGGGCCTATAATTCACCCCTCCACTTT. The chain recombines TRBV2 with TRBJ1-6, with a possible D match to TRBD1 (5 bases). The V end was cut by 7 bases, the J end by 2 bases, with 12 bases between. This CDR3 contains 15 residues. The germline CDR1 and CDR2 sequences are SNHLY and FYNNEI.

There are many counts of this clonotype. The chain couples TRBV12-3 or TRBV12-4 to TRBJ1-1; unclear D gene. There are 13 residues in the CDR3. V lost 5 bases, J lost 5 bases, and 12 bases lay in between. CDR3: CASSQLGSTEAFF. DNA of the CDR3: TGTGCCAGCAGTCAACTAGGCTCGACTGAAGCTTTCTTT.

This chain links TRBV5-1 with TRBJ2-5; D may be TRBD2 (5 bases). The CDR3 has 14 amino acids. The V end lost 2 bases, the J end lost 0 bases, and 8 bases lay between the germline ends. CDR1 SGHRS and CDR2 YFSETQ come from the germline V gene. This CDR3 reads CASSLRGYQETQYF. CDR3 in DNA: TGCGCCAGCAGCTTACGCGGGTACCAAGAGACCCAGTACTTC.

Of note for this clonotype: A read error may be the cause here, since a much bigger clone is one base away. The V call is TRBV6-5, the J call TRBJ2-7, with a tentative D call TRBD2 (5 bases). The length of the CDR3 is 13 residues. Germline V gene sequence: CDR1 MNHEY, CDR2 SVGAGI. V shed 7 bases and J shed 6 bases, with 16 bases lying between them. This CDR3 is CASNWKEDGEQYF. In nucleotides, the CDR3 is TGTGCCAGCAATTGGAAGGAGGACGGCGAGCAGTACTTC.

On this clonotype: At one end, the junction sequence differs from germline, possibly due to a read error. V usage is TRBV7-6 and J usage is TRBJ1-1; D perhaps matches TRBD1 (5 bases). CDR1 and CDR2 (germline): SGHVS, FNYEAQ. CDR3 length: 16 amino acids. The CDR3 DNA reads as TGTGCCAGCAGCCCAGCAGGGATCGGTCGGAACACTGAAGCTTCCTTT. It codes for CASSPAGIGRNTEASF.

This clonotype has a count of ten or more. The V and J genes are TRBV12-3 or TRBV12-4 and TRBJ1-1; 9 bases align to TRBD1. V was clipped by 3 bases and J by 1 base; unmatched bases: 6. The CDR3 consists of 16 residues. The CDR3 nucleotides read TGTGCCAGCAGTTTTACAGGGGGCGGGGGGAACACTGAAGCTTTCTTT. Encoded protein: CASSFTGGGGNTEAFF.

V is TRBV5-8 and J is TRBJ1-5, with a possible D match to TRBD1 (5 bases). Germline V gene lookup returns CDR1 SGHTS and CDR2 YDEGEE. V lost 4 bases and J 3 bases, leaving 14 bases between the germline ends. The CDR3 runs 15 residues. DNA for the CDR3: TGTGCCAGCAGCCCCGGGACCCGCGACAATCAGCCCCAGCATTTT. It specifies CASSPGTRDNQPQHF.

The CDR3 sequence: CATSPGQTYEQYF. For the CDR3, the DNA is TGTGCCACCAGTCCGGGACAGACCTACGAGCAGTACTTC. The chain is built from TRBV15 and TRBJ2-7; 7 nucleotides match TRBD1. Germline V gene data show CDR1 as LNHNV and CDR2 as YYDKDF (reference sequence). The CDR3 is made up of 13 amino acids. V was pared by 6 bases and J by 2 bases, with 4 bases of the junction left unmatched.

This sequence joins TRBV12-3 or TRBV12-4 and TRBJ1-5; D remains unclear. The length of the CDR3 is 13 residues. With 7 bases removed from V and 0 bases from J, the gap between germline ends came to 7 bases. This chain's CDR3 is CASTVFSNQPQHF. DNA of the CDR3: TGTGCCAGCACCGTATTTAGCAATCAGCCCCAGCATTTT.

This clonotype has a count of ten or more. The genes are TRBV5-4 and TRBJ2-5; D possibly corresponds to TRBD2 (5 bases). Germline V gene lookup returns CDR1 SGHNT and CDR2 YYREEE (reference sequence). V lost 0 bases and J 5 bases, leaving 8 bases between the germline ends. This CDR3 has 13 residues. The CDR3 region is CASSLASSETQYF. Here the CDR3 DNA reads TGTGCCAGCAGCTTGGCTAGCTCGGAGACCCAGTACTTC. The full variable domain, with the rest looked up from reference TRBV5-4 and TRBJ2-5, is ETGVTQSPTHLIKTRGQQVTLRCSSQSGHNTVSWYQQALGQGPQFIFQYYREEENGRGNFPPRFSGLQFPNYSSELNVNALELDDSALYLCASSLASSETQYFGPGTRLLVL.

This clonotype was counted at least ten times. This chain joins TRBV2 and TRBJ2-5, with D possibly being TRBD2 (7 bases). The CDR3 sequence is 16 residues long. V was shortened by 4 bases and J by 3 bases, with 18 bases between the two germline ends. Germline CDR1 and CDR2: SNHLY and FYNNEI. The CDR3 here is CASSAVSLGGEETQYF. CDR3 bases: TGTGCCAGCAGTGCGGTGTCTTTAGGGGGGGAAGAGACCCAGTACTTC.

This clonotype has a count of ten or more. This chain joins TRBV2 and TRBJ1-6, with D tentatively TRBD1 (6 bases). CDR3 length: 15 residues. Germline CDR1 is SNHLY and CDR2 is FYNNEI. The V and J ends lost 6 bases and 10 bases respectively, with 19 bases between them. CDR3 region: CASRLQGGVQSPLHF. For the CDR3, the DNA is TGTGCCAGCAGACTGCAAGGGGGTGTTCAGTCACCCCTCCACTTT.